A single sample gave rise to the 10 T cell receptor beta chains below, sequenced in a study of T-cell reconstitution after alpha-beta-depleted transplantation in children. Unique molecular identifiers were used to barcode this TCRbeta library. TCRdb called the PCR reads again in MiXCR, with one record for every CDR3 protein. Found here are 250,000 to 400,000 distinct CDR3 sequences, approximately 23% of them singletons; the top ten hold roughly 9.7%. The sequences come from PBMCs, mostly from graft donor cells, collected 180 days after TCRalphabeta/CD19-depleted stem cell transplant. The receptors stem from a male patient aged 10-17 years who had a stem cell transplant for acute lymphoblastic leukemia, so the T cells may come from the graft donor.

J is TRBJ2-1 and V is TRBV5-1; perhaps D is TRBD1 or TRBD2 (5 bases each). CDR1 SGHRS and CDR2 YFSETQ come from the germline V gene. This CDR3 is 15 amino acids long. V lost 4 bases and J 4 bases, leaving 15 bases between the germline ends. The CDR3 region has the DNA TGCGCCAGCAGCCCCTCCGGGACCACTTACAATGAGCAGTTCTTC. Translating gives CASSPSGTTYNEQFF.

This clonotype has more than one count but fewer than ten. The CDR3 sequence: CASSLGDTTYEQYF. CDR3 coding DNA: TGCGCCAGCAGCTTGGGGGACACTACTTACGAGCAGTACTTC. The rearrangement links TRBV5-1 to TRBJ2-7; D might be TRBD1 (6 bases). The germline CDR1 and CDR2 sequences are SGHRS and YFSETQ. V shed 0 bases and J shed 4 bases, with 11 bases lying between them. The CDR3 consists of 14 residues.

The chain combines TRBV6-5 with TRBJ2-7, with a possible D match to TRBD1 (5 bases). Per germline, CDR1 MNHEY and CDR2 SVGAGI. Between the trimmed V and J ends, which lost 4 bases and 3 bases, there was a span of 13 bases. The CDR3 contains 14 residues. The CDR3 loop is CASSLQGDIYEQYF. DNA for the CDR3: TGTGCCAGCAGTTTGCAAGGGGATATCTACGAGCAGTACTTC.

The CDR3 DNA sequence: TGTGCCAGCAGTCCGGACAGCATTAGTTTCAATGAAGCTTTCTTT. Translation gives CASSPDSISFNEAFF. This chain joins TRBV12-3 or TRBV12-4 and TRBJ1-1, with D possibly TRBD1 on 6 matching bases. With 5 bases removed from V and 7 bases from J, the gap between germline ends came to 20 bases. The CDR3 extends over 15 amino acids.

This sequence joins TRBV10-3 and TRBJ2-7; weak D call: TRBD1 (5 bases). V was trimmed by 7 bases and J by 0 bases, leaving 13 bases between them. The germline V gene encodes CDR1 ENHRY and CDR2 SYGVKD. The CDR3 contains 14 residues. The CDR3 coding sequence is TGTGCCATCAATACAGGTCTTGCCTCCTACGAGCAGTACTTC. This encodes CAINTGLASYEQYF.

V gene TRBV20-1 combines with J gene TRBJ2-5; D is uncertain. Trimming took off 3 bases at V and 9 bases at J, with 8 bases between the two ends. In germline, CDR1 is DFQATT, CDR2 SNEGSKA (reference sequence). The CDR3 spans 10 residues. CDR3 DNA: TGCAGTGCTAGTTCTTCCGCCCAGTACTTC. As protein: CSASSSAQYF.

This clonotype was seen a few times. The chain is built from TRBV7-3 and TRBJ1-5; 8 positions match TRBD1. Germline V CDR1 and CDR2: SGHTA, FQGTGA. The CDR3 consists of 18 residues. With V trimmed by 1 base and J by 2 bases, 10 bases remained unmatched. The CDR3 DNA is TGTGCCAGCAGCTTAATAGTAAATGGGACAGGTTGCAATCAGCCCCAGCATTTT. Translation: CASSLIVNGTGCNQPQHF.

This clonotype was found a few times. The chain carries TRBV7-2 and TRBJ1-1; TRBD1 aligns across 7 bases. The CDR3 has 15 residues. Germline assignment: CDR1 SGHTA and CDR2 FQGNSA. The ends lost 2 bases at V and 4 bases at J; junction bases unmatched: 7. The CDR3 loop reads CASSLRQGLGTEAFF. For the CDR3, the DNA is TGTGCCAGCAGCTTACGACAGGGACTGGGCACTGAAGCTTTCTTT.

This chain uses TRBV11-2 with TRBJ2-1; 7 bases fit TRBD2. Germline loops: CDR1 SGHAT, CDR2 FQNNGV. Trimming at V came to 0 bases and at J to 7 bases, leaving 3 bases not matched to a gene. The CDR3 runs to 14 residues. In DNA form, the CDR3 reads TGTGCCAGCAGCTTAGAGGGAGGGTGGAATGAGCAGTTCTTC. It codes for CASSLEGGWNEQFF.

This clonotype was observed once. The chain has TRBV7-7 and TRBJ2-1; no clear D. The CDR3 runs 19 residues. Trimming removed 0 bases from V and 0 bases from J, with 18 bases in between. CDR1 is SSHAT, CDR2 FNYEAQ, per germline (reference sequence). In DNA, the CDR3 is TGTGCCAGCAGCTTAGCGCCCGGCTCCCTCTTCAGCTCCTACAATGAGCAGTTCTTC. It encodes CASSLAPGSLFSSYNEQFF.